The sequence of this T cell receptor (beta chain) was determined in a study of T-cell reconstitution after alpha-beta-depleted transplantation in children. The TCRbeta library incorporated unique molecular identifiers. TCRdb redid the calling of the PCR reads with MiXCR, one entry per CDR3 protein. The data show 540,000 or so distinct CDR3 sequences, roughly 23% seen once. CDR3 size: 16 residues. After removal of 5 bases from V and 2 bases from J, the junction contained 8 bases not matched to a gene. The germline CDR1 and CDR2 sequences are SGHTA and FQGNSA. There are a few counts of this clonotype. Antigen: not known. Study-level results: Newly produced T cells mostly accounted for T-cell counts and diversity one year post-transplant. Expanded graft clones, several hundred of them, were reportedly the source of alpha-beta T cells about two months after transplant.

The chain combines TRBV7-2 with TRBJ2-3; 9 positions match TRBD2. Specimen: PBMCs, mostly from graft donor cells, collected 360 days after TCRalphabeta/CD19-depleted stem cell transplant. The sequence was obtained from a boy under two years old who had a stem cell transplant for acute myeloid leukemia, so the T cells may come from the graft donor. CDR3 DNA sequence: TGTGCCAGCAGCGCCTATAGCGGGGGACTCACAGATACGCAGTATTTT. Translating gives CASSAYSGGLTDTQYF.